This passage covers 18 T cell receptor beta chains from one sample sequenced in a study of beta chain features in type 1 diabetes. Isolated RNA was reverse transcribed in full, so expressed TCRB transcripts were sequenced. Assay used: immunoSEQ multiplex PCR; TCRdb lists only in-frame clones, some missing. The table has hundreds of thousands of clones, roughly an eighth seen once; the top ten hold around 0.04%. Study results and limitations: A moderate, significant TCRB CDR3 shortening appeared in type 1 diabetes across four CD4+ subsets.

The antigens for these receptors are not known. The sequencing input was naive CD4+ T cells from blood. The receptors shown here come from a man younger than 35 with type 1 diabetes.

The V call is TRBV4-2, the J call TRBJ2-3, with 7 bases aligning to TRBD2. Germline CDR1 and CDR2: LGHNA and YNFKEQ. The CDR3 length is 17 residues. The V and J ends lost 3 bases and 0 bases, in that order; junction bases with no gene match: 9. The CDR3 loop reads CASSQASNSGSTDTQYF. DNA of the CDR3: TGTGCCAGCAGCCAGGCTTCCAATAGCGGGAGCACAGATACGCAGTATTTT.

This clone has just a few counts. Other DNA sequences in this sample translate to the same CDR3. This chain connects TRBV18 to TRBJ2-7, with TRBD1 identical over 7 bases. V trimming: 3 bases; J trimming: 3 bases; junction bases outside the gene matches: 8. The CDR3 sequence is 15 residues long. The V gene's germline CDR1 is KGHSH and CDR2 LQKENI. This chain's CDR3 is CASSPPGQRLYEQYF. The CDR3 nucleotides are TGTGCCAGCTCACCGCCGGGACAGAGACTCTACGAGCAGTACTTC.

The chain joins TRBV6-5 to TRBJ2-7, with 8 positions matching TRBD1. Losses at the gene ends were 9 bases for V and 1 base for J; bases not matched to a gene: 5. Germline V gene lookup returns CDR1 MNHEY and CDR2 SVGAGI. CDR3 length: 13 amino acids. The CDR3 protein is CASCRDRSYEQYF. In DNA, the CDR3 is TGTGCCAGTTGCCGGGACAGGTCCTACGAGCAGTACTTC.

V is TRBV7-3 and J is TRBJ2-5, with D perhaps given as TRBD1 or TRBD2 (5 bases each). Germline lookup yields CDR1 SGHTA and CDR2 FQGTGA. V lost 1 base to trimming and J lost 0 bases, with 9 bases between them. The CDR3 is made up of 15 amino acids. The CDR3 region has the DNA TGTGCCAGCAGCTTAAACGGGGCGTACCAAGAGACCCAGTACTTC. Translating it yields CASSLNGAYQETQYF.

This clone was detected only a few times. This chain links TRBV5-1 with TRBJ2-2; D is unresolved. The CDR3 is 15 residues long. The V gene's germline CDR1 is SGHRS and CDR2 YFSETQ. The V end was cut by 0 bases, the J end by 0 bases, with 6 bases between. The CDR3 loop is CASSLGTSNTGELFF. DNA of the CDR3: TGCGCCAGCAGCTTGGGTACGTCGAACACCGGGGAGCTGTTTTTT.

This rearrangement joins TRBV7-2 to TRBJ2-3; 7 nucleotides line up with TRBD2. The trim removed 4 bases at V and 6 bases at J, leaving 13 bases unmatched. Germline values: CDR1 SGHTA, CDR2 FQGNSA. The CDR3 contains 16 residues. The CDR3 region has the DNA TGTGCCAGCAGCTCAAGACATAGCGGGCCTCCCGATACGCAGTATTTT. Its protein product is CASSSRHSGPPDTQYF.

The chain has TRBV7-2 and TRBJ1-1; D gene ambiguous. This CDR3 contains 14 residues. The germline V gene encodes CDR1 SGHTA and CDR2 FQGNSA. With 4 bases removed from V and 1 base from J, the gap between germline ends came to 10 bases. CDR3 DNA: TGTGCCAGCAGCTGGGGTCAAAAGAACACTGAAGCTTTCTTT. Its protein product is CASSWGQKNTEAFF. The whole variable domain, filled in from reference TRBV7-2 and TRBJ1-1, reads GAGVSQSPSNKVTEKGKDVELRCDPISGHTALYWYRQSLGQGLEFLIYFQGNSAPDKSGLPSDRFSAERTGGSVSTLTIQRTQQEDSAVYLCASSWGQKNTEAFFGQGTRLTVV.

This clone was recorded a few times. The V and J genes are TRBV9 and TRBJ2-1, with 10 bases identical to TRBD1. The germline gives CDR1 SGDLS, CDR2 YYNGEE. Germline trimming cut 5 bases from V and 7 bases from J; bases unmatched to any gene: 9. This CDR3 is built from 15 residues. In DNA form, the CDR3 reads TGTGCCAGCAGTAAGGGGACAGGGGAGGGAAATGAGCAGTTCTTC. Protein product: CASSKGTGEGNEQFF.

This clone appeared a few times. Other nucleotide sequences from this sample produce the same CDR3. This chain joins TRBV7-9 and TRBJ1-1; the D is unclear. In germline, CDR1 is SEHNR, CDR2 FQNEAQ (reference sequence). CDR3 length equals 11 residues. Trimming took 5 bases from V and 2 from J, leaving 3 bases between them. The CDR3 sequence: CASSRNTEAFF. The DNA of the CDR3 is TGTGCCAGCAGCCGAAACACTGAAGCTTTCTTT.

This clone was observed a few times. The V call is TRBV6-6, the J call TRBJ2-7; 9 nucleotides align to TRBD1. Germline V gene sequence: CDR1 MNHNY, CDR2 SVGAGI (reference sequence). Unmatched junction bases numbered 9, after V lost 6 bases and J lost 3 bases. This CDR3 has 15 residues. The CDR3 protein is CASRGSRDRVYEQYF. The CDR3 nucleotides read TGTGCCAGCAGGGGGAGCCGGGACAGGGTCTACGAGCAGTACTTC.

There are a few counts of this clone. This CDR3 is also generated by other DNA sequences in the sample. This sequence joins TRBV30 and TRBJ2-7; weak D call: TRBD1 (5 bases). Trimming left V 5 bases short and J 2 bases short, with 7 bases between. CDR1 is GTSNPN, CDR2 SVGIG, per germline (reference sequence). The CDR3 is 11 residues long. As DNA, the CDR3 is TGTGCCTGGGGCAGGGCCTACGAGCAGTACTTC. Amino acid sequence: CAWGRAYEQYF. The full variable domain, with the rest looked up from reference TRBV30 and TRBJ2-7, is SQTIHQWPATLVQPVGSPLSLECTVEGTSNPNLYWYRQAAGRGLQLLFYSVGIGQISSEVPQNLSASRPQDRQFILSSKKLLLSDSGFYLCAWGRAYEQYFGPGTRLTVT.

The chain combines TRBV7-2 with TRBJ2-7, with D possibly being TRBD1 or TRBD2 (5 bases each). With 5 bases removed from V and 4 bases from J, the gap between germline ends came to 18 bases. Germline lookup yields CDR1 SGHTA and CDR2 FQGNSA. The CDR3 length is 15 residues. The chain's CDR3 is CASSRLSGTRYEQYF. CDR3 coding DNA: TGTGCCAGCAGCCGCTTATCCGGGACCCGGTACGAGCAGTACTTC.

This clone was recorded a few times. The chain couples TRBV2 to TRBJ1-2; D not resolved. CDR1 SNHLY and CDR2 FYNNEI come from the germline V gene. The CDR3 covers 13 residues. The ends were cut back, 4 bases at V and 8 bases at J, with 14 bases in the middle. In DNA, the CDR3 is TGTGCCAGCAGTGTTACTGGGCCCCACGGCTACACCTTC. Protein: CASSVTGPHGYTF.

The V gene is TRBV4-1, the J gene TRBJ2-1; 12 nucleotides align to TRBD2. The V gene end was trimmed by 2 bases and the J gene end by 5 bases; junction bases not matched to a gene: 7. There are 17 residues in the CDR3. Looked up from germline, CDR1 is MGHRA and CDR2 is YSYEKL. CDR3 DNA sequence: TGCGCCAGCAGCCAATCCTCGGGGACTAGCGGGCACAATGAGCAGTTCTTC. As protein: CASSQSSGTSGHNEQFF.

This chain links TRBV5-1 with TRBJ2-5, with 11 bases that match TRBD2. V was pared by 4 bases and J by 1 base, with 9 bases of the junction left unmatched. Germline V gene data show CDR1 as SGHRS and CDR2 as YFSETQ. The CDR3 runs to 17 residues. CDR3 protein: CASSRLTSGKAQETQYF. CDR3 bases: TGCGCCAGCAGCCGTCTGACTAGCGGGAAAGCCCAAGAGACCCAGTACTTC.

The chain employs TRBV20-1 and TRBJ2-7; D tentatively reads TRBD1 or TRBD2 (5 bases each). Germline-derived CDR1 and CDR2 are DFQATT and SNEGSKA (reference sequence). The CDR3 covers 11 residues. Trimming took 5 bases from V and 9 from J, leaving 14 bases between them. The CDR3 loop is CSAPGAAGQYF. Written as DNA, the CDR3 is TGCAGTGCTCCCGGGGCCGCGGGGCAGTACTTC.

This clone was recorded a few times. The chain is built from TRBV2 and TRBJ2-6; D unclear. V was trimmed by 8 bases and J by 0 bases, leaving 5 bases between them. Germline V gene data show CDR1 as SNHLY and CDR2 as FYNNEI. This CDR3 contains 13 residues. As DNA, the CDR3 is TGTGCCAGCGAAGGCTCTGGGGCCAACGTCCTGACTTTC. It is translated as CASEGSGANVLTF.

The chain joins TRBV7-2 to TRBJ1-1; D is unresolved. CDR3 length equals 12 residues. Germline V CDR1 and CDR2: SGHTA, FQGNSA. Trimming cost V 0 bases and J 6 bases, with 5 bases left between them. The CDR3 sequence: CASSLALAEAFF. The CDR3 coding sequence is TGTGCCAGCAGCTTAGCACTGGCTGAAGCTTTCTTT.